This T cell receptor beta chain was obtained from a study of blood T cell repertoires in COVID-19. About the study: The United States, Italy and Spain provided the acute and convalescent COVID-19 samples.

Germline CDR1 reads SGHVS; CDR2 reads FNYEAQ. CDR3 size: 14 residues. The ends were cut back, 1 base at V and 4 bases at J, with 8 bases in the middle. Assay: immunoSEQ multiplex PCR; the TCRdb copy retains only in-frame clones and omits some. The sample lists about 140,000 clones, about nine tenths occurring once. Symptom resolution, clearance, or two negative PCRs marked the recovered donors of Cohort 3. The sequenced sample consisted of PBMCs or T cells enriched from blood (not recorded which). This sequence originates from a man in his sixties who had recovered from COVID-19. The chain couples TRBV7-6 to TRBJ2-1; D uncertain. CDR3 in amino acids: CASSLGLVYNEQFF. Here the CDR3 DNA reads TGTGCCAGCAGCTTAGGACTGGTTTACAATGAGCAGTTCTTC.